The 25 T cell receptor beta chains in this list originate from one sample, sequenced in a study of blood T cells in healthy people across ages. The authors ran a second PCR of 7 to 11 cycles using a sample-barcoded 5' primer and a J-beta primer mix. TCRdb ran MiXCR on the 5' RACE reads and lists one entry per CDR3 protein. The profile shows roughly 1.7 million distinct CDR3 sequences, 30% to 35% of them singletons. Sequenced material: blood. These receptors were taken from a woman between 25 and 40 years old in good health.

CDR3 sequence reads: CASSMTDRPYEQYF. CDR3 nucleotides: TGTGCCAGCAGCATGACAGACAGACCCTACGAGCAGTACTTC. The chain combines TRBV9 with TRBJ2-7, with a tentative D call TRBD1 (5 bases). Germline loops: CDR1 SGDLS, CDR2 YYNGEE. The CDR3 is 14 residues long. Trimming pared 4 bases from V and 2 bases from J, leaving 13 bases between.

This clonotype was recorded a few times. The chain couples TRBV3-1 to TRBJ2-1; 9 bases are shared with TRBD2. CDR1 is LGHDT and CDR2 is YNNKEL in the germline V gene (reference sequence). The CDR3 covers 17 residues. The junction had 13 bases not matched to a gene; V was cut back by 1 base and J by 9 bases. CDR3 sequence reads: CASSQGATSGRRGEQFF. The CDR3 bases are TGTGCCAGCAGCCAAGGGGCAACCAGCGGGAGGAGGGGTGAGCAGTTCTTC.

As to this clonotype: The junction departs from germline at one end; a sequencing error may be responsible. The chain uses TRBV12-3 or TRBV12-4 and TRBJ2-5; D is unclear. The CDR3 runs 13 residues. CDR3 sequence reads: CASSGRAQETQYF. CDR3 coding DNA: TGCGCCAGCAGTGGACGGGCCCAAGAGACCCAGTACTTC.

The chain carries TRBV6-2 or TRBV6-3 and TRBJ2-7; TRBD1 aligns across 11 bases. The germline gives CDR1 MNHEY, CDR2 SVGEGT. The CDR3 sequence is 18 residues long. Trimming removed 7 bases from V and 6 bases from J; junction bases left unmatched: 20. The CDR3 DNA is TGTGCCAGCACCACACACTCCGGGACAGGGGGGACCGTGGCCGAGCAGTACTTC. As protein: CASTTHSGTGGTVAEQYF.

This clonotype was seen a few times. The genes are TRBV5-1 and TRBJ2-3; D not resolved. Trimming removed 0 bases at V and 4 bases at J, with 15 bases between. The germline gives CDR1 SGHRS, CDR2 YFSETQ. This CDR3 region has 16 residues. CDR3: CASSLGQSSPPDTQYF. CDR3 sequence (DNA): TGCGCCAGCAGCTTGGGTCAGTCCTCCCCCCCAGATACGCAGTATTTT.

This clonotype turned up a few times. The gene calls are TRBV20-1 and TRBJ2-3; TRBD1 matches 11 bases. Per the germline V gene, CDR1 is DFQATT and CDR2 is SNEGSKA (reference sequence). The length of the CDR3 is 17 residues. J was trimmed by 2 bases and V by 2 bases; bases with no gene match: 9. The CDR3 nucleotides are TGCAGTGCTAGACCCCTCCGGGACAGGGGGGACACAGATACGCAGTATTTT. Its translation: CSARPLRDRGDTDTQYF.

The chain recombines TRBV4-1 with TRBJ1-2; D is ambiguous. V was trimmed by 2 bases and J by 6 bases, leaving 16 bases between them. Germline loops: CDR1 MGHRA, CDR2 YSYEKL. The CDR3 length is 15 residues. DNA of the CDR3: TGCGCCAGCAGCCAACTGGGTTCCTATTCGGATGGCTACACCTTC. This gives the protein CASSQLGSYSDGYTF.

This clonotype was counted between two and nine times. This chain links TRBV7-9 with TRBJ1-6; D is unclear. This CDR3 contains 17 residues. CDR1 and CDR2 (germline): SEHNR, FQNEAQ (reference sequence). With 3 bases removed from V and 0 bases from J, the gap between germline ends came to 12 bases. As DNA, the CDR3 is TGTGCCAGCAGCTTTATAGACGTAAACTCCTATAATTCACCCCTCCACTTT. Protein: CASSFIDVNSYNSPLHF.

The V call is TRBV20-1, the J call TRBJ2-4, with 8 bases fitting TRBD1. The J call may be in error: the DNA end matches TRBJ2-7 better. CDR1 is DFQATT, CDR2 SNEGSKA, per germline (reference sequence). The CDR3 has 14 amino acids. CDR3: CSVTHGTGLYEQYF. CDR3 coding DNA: TGCAGTGTTACCCACGGGACAGGCCTCTACGAGCAGTACTTC.

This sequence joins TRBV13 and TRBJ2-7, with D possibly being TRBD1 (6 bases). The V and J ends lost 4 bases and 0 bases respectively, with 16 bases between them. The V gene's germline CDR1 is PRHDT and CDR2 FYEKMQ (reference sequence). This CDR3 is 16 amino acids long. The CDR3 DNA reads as TGTGCCAGCAGCTCTGTTAACAGGGAGAGCTCCTACGAGCAGTACTTC. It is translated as CASSSVNRESSYEQYF.

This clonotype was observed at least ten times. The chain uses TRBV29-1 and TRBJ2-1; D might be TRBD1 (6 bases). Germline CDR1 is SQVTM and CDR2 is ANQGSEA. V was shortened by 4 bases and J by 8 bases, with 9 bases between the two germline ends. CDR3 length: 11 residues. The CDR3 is CSVVNRDEQFF. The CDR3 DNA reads TGCAGCGTTGTCAACAGGGATGAGCAGTTCTTC.

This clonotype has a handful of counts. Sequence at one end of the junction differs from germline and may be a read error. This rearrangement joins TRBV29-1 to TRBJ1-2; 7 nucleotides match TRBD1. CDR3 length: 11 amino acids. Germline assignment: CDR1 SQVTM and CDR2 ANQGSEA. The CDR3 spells CGAGGQYGYTF. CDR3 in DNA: TGTGGGGCAGGGGGGCAATATGGCTACACCTTC.

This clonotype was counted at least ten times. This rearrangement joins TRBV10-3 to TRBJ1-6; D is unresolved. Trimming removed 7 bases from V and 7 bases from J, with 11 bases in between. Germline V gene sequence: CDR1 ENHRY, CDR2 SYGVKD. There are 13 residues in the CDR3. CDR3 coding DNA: TGTGCCATCACGTCTCAGCTGAATTCACCCCTCCACTTT. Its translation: CAITSQLNSPLHF.

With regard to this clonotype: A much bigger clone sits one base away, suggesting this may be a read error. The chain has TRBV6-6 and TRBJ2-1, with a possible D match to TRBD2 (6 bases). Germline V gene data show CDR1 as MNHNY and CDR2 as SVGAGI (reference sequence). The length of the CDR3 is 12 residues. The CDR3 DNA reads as TGTGCCAGCCGGGACTCCTACAATGAGCGGTTCTTC. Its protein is CASRDSYNERFF.

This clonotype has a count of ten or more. CDR3 protein: CSVSFSGRIRDEQFF. The CDR3 DNA sequence: TGCAGCGTTAGCTTTAGCGGGAGAATAAGAGATGAGCAGTTCTTC. V usage is TRBV29-1 and J usage is TRBJ2-1; TRBD2 agrees at 9 bases. CDR3 length: 15 amino acids. Germline loops: CDR1 SQVTM, CDR2 ANQGSEA. The trim removed 5 bases at V and 8 bases at J, leaving 13 bases unmatched.

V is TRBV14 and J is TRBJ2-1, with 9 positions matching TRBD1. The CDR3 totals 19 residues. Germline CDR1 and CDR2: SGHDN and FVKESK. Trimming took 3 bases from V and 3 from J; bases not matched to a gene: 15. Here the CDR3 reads CASSQGQGRLTGDYNEQFF. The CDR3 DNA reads TGTGCCAGCAGCCAGGGACAGGGTCGTCTAACGGGGGACTACAATGAGCAGTTCTTC. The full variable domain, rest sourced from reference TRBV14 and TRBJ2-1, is EAGVTQFPSHSVIEKGQTVTLRCDPISGHDNLYWYRRVMGKEIKFLLHFVKESKQDESGMPNNRFLAERTGGTYSTLKVQPAELEDSGVYFCASSQGQGRLTGDYNEQFFGPGTRLTVL.

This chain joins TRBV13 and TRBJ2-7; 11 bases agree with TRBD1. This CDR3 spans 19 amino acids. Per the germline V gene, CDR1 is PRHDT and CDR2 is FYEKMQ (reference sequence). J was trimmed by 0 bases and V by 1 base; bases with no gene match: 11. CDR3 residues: CASSLVFGTGGLSSYEQYF. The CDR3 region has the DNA TGTGCCAGCAGCTTAGTATTCGGGACAGGGGGATTGAGCTCCTACGAGCAGTACTTC.

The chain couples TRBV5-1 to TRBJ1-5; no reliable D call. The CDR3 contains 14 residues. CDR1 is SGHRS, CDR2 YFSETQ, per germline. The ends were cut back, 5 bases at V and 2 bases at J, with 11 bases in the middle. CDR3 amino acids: CASSPGMGNQPQHF. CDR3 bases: TGCGCCAGCAGTCCCGGGATGGGCAATCAGCCCCAGCATTTT.

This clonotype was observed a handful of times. The CDR3: CSVEDGAGGTRNYGYTF. CDR3 sequence (DNA): TGCAGCGTTGAAGACGGGGCAGGGGGCACTAGGAACTATGGCTACACCTTC. The V gene is TRBV29-1, the J gene TRBJ1-2, with TRBD1 matching over 8 bases. V trimming: 0 bases; J trimming: 2 bases; junction bases outside the gene matches: 11. Looked up from germline, CDR1 is SQVTM and CDR2 is ANQGSEA. The CDR3 is 17 residues long.

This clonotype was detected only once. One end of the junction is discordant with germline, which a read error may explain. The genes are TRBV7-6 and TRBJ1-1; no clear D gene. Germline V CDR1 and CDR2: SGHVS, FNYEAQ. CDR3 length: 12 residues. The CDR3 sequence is CPSSPESEEAFF. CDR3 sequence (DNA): TGTCCCAGCAGTCCCGAGAGTGAGGAAGCTTTCTTT.

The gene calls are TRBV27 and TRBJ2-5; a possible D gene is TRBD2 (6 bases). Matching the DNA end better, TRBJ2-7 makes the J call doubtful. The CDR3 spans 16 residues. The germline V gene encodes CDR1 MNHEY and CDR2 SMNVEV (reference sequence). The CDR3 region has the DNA TGTGCCAGCGGCCTAGGCCCAGGGACTGGCAACTACGAGCAGTACTTC. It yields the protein CASGLGPGTGNYEQYF.

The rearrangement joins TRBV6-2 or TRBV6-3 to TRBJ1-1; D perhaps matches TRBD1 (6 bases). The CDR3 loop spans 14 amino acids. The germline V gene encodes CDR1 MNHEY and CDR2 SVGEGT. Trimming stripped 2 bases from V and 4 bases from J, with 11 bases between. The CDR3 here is CASSYGGRSTEAFF. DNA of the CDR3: TGTGCCAGCAGTTACGGGGGCAGAAGCACTGAAGCTTTCTTT.

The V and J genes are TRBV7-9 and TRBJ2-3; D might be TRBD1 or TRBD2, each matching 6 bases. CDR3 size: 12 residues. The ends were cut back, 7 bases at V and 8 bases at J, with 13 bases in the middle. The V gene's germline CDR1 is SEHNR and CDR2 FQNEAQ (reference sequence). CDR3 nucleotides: TGTGCCAGCACCCAACAGGGAGGTACGCAGTATTTT. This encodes CASTQQGGTQYF.

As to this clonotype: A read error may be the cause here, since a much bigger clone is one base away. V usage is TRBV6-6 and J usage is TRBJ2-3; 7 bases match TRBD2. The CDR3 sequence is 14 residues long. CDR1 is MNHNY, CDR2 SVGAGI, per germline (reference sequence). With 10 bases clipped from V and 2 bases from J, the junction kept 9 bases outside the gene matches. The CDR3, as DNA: TGTGCCATCCATAGCGGGCTCCACACAGATACGCAGTATTTT. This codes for CAIHSGLHTDTQYF.

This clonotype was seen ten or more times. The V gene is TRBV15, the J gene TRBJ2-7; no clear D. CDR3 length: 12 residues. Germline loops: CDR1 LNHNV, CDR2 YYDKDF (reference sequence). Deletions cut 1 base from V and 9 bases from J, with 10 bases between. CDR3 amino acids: CATSRVDRVQYF. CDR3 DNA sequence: TGTGCCACCAGCAGAGTGGATAGGGTGCAGTACTTC.